The entry below describes one T cell receptor (beta chain). These data originate in a study of blood T cell repertoires in COVID-19. Background on the study: The United States, Italy and Spain were the sources of the acute and convalescent COVID-19 samples. In each case, the material was cDNA or gDNA derived from T cells, B-cell-depleted T cells, or PBMCs.

Per the study methods: Reference gene primer amplification in the assay estimated nucleated cell counts. Sequencing was performed with immunoSEQ multiplex PCR; in TCRdb, only in-frame clones are kept and a portion is missing. The DNA was the basis for D and trimming; V, J and clone size are from that table. Here the sample spans around 270,000 clones, approximately 86% being singletons. CDR3 length: 15 residues. The V gene end was trimmed by 4 bases and the J gene end by 6 bases; junction bases not matched to a gene: 9. CDR1 and CDR2 from the germline V gene are SEHNR and FQNEAQ (reference sequence). Enrolled during active infection, Seattle patients were then followed longitudinally.

The sequence was collected from a woman aged 60 to 75 with COVID-19, enrolled during active disease. The sample taken for sequencing was peripheral blood. The V call is TRBV7-9, the J call TRBJ1-1, with TRBD1 matching over 9 bases. For the CDR3, the DNA is TGTGCCAGCAGCTATTCCGGGACAGGGTTCCCTGAAGCTTTCTTT. Protein product: CASSYSGTGFPEAFF.